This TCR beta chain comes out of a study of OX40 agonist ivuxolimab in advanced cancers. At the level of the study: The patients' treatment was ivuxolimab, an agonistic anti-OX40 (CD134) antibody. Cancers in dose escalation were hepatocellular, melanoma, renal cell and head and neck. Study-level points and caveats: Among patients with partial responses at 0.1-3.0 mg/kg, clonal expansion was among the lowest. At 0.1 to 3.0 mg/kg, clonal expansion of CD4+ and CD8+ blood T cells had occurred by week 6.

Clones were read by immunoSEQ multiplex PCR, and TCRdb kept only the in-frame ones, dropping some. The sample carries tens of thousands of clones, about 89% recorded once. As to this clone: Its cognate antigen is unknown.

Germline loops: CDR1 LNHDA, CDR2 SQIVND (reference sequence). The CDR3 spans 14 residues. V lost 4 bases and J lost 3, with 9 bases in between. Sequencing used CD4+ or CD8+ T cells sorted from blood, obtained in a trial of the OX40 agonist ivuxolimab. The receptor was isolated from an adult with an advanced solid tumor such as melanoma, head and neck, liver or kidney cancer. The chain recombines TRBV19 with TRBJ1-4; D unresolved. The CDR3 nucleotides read TGTGCCAGTAGTAGGGGAGCAGCTAATGAAAAACTGTTTTTT. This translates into CASSRGAANEKLFF.